The following is a T cell receptor (beta chain) sequence with its context. Its antigen is not identified. This sample was taken from a study of CD8+CD57+ T cells in acquired aplastic anemia. Investigators profiled TCR beta VDJ and CDR3 from genomic DNA template. TCRdb recomputed calls from the reads with MiXCR, one row per CDR3 protein. Counted here are roughly 260,000 distinct CDR3 sequences, around 45% occurring once; the ten biggest clones make up roughly 8%. The CDR3 length is 14 residues. Trimming at V came to 7 bases and at J to 6 bases, leaving 11 bases not matched to a gene. Germline V gene data show CDR1 as SQVTM and CDR2 as ANQGSEA. Findings and limits, study-wide: Between patients and controls, about 31 CD8+ CDR3 sequences were found in common.

The sequenced patients had an expansion of CD8+CD57+ cells seen by flow cytometry. The sample comprised sorted CD4+, CD8+, or CD8+CD57+ T cells (not recorded which) from PBMCs. This sequence was found in a human donor with aplastic anemia. V usage is TRBV29-1 and J usage is TRBJ1-5, with 8 bases fitting TRBD1. The CDR3 sequence is CSAGQGSGGQPQHF. The CDR3 DNA is TGCAGCGCCGGACAGGGCTCGGGCGGTCAGCCCCAGCATTTT.